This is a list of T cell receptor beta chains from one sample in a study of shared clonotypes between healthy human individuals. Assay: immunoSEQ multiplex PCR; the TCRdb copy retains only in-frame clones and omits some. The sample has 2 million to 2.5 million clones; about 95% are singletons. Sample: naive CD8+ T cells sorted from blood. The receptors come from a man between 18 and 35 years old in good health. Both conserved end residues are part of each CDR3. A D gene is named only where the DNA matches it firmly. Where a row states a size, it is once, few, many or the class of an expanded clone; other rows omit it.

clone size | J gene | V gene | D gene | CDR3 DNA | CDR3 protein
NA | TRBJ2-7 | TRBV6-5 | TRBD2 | TGTGCCAGCAGTTACACTAGCGGGAGCGGCGAGCAGTACTTC | CASSYTSGSGEQYF
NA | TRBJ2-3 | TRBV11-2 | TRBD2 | TGTGCCAGCAGCTTAGGTGGACTAGGCTTCACAGATACGCAGTATTTT | CASSLGGLGFTDTQYF
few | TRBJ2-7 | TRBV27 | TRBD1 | TGTGCCAGCAGTCCCGGGACAGCCTACGAGCAGTACTTC | CASSPGTAYEQYF
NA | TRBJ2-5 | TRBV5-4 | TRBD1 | TGTGCCAGCAGCTTTGAAGGGGGCGAGACCCAGTACTTC | CASSFEGGETQYF
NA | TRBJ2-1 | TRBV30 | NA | TGTGCCTGGAGTGTGGCGAGAGTCCGTATTGAGCAGTTCTTC | CAWSVARVRIEQFF
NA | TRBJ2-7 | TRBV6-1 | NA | TGTGCCAGCAGTGAAGTGCTCAGGGCCGGAGACGAGCAGTACTTC | CASSEVLRAGDEQYF
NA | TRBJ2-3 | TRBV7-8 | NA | TGTGCCAGCAGTCCTTCCGATTTGGATACGCAGTATTTT | CASSPSDLDTQYF
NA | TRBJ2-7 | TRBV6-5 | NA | TGTGCCAGCAGTTCCGGCAGGTCCTACGAGCAGTACTTC | CASSSGRSYEQYF
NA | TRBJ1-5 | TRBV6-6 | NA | TGTGCCAGCGTTTCCGGGGCAATTCAGCATTTT | CASVSGAIQHF
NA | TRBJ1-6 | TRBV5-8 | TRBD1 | TGTGCCAGCAGCTTCAGACAGGGAGGTAATTCACCCCTCCACTTT | CASSFRQGGNSPLHF
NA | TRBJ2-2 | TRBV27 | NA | TGTGCCAGCAGTTTAGAAGGGGCGGATCCAACGAACACCGGGGAGCTGTTTTTT | CASSLEGADPTNTGELFF
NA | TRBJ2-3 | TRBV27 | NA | TGTGCCAGCAGTTTAGGGGCGGGCTCGGCGTACCATACGCAGTATTTT | CASSLGAGSAYHTQYF
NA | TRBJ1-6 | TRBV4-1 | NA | TGCGCCAGCAGCCAAGTCGCACCGGGGAATAATTCACCCCTCCACTTT | CASSQVAPGNNSPLHF
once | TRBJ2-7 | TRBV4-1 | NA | TGCGCCAGCAGCCAAGCGAGGACTATGTACGAGCAGTACTTC | CASSQARTMYEQYF
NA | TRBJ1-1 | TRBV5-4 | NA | TGTGCCAGCATCGATACTAATTCGGAGATAGACACTGAAGCTTTCTTT | CASIDTNSEIDTEAFF
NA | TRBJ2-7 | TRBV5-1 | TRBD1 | TGCGCCAGCACACTATTCGGGACAGGGGCCTACGAGCAGTACTTC | CASTLFGTGAYEQYF
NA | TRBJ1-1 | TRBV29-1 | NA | TGCAGCACCCTGACAGCCTTGAACACTGAAGCTTTCTTT | CSTLTALNTEAFF
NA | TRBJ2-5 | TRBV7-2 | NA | TGTGCCAGCAGCTCCGAGGGAGAGACCCAGTACTTC | CASSSEGETQYF
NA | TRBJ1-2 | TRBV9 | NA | TGTGCCAGCAGCGTAGATGGGGCTTGGTATGGCTACACCTTC | CASSVDGAWYGYTF
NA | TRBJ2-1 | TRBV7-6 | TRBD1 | TGTGCCAGCAGTACGACAGGGGGCGGGGGCAATGAGCAGTTCTTC | CASSTTGGGGNEQFF
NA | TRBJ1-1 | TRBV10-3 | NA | TGTGCCATCAACGGGGACACACCGAACACTGAAGCTTTCTTT | CAINGDTPNTEAFF
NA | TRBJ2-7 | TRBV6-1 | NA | TGTGCCAGTACCCCCACGGGATCTACCTACGAGCAGTACTTC | CASTPTGSTYEQYF
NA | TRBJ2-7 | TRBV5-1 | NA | TGCGCCAGCAGCTTGGGCCTGAGGTACGAGCAGTACTTC | CASSLGLRYEQYF
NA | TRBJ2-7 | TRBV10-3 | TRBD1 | TGTGCCGGAAGGGGGCTCCCCCGCTACGAGCAGTACTTC | CAGRGLPRYEQYF
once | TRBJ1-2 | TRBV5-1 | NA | TGCGCCAGCAGCCCTAGGGGGACTAACTATGGCTACACCTTC | CASSPRGTNYGYTF
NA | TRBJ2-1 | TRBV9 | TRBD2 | TGTGCCAGCAGCGTAGTGGCGGGAGTTGGAGATGAGCAGTTCTTC | CASSVVAGVGDEQFF
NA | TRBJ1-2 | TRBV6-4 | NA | TGTGCCATTTCTCTTTGGGGACCGACCTATGGCTACACCTTC | CAISLWGPTYGYTF
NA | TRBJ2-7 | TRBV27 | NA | TGTGCCAGCAGTTTTTCGTATTTAACCGTGGACGAGCAGTACTTC | CASSFSYLTVDEQYF
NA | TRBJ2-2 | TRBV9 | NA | TGTGCCAGCAGCCCCGGGGACTCCCAGACCGGGGAGCTGTTTTTT | CASSPGDSQTGELFF
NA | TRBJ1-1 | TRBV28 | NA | TGTGCCAGCAGACGGGGAGACGAGAACACTGAAGCTTTCTTT | CASRRGDENTEAFF
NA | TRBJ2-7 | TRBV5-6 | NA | TGTGCCAGCAGCTTGATGTCCTACAAGCAGTACTTC | CASSLMSYKQYF
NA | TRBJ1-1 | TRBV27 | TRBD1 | TGTGCCAGCAGTATCGGTGCCGGGACAGTGAACACTGAAGCTTTCTTT | CASSIGAGTVNTEAFF
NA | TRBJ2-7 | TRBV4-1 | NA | TGCGCCAGCAGCCAAGGGAACAGGCTCTACGAGCAGTACTTC | CASSQGNRLYEQYF
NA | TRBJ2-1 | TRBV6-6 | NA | TGTGCCAGCAGTTTCCAGGTCAGCTCCTACAATGAGCAGTTCTTC | CASSFQVSSYNEQFF
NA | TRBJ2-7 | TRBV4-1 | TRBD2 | TGCGCCAGCAGCCAAGAGGGGGGGTACTACGAGCAGTACTTC | CASSQEGGYYEQYF
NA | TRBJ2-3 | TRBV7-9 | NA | TGTGCCAGCAGCCGTACCCAAGATACGCAGTATTTT | CASSRTQDTQYF
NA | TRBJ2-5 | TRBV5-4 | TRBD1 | TGTGCCAGCAGCCAGGGCCCGGGACAGCAAGAGACCCAGTACTTC | CASSQGPGQQETQYF
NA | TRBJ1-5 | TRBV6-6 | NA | TGTGCCAGCAGTTACTCCACCGGACGGACTCAGGGGCCCCAGCATTTT | CASSYSTGRTQGPQHF
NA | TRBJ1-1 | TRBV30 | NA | TGTGCCTGGAGTGAGATCGTCAGTGGTGAAGCTTTCTTT | CAWSEIVSGEAFF
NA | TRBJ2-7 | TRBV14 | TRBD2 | TGTGCCAGCAGCCAAACAGGACTAGGGACCGCCTACGAGCAGTACTTC | CASSQTGLGTAYEQYF
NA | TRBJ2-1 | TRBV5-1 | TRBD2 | TGCGCCAGCAGCTCCGATAGTAGCGGGAGTTATGAGCAGTTCTTC | CASSSDSSGSYEQFF
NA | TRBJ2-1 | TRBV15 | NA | TGTGCCACCAGCAGAGAGATCGGGAGTGAATCCTACAATGAGCAGTTCTTC | CATSREIGSESYNEQFF
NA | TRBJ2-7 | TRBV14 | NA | TGTGCCAGCAGCCAAGCCATTGTTATGGGGGACGACGAGCAGTACTTC | CASSQAIVMGDDEQYF
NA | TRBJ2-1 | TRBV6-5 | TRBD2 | TGTGCCAGCAGTTACGGGGCGGGGGATGAGCAGTTCTTC | CASSYGAGDEQFF
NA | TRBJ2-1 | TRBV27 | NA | TGTGCCAGCAGTCTAGGGGGGGAGGGAGTTTTCTTC | CASSLGGEGVFF
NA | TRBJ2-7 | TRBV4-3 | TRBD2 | TGCGCCAGCAGCCAAGGGGATTTCGGGACTAGCAGTACCTACGAGCAGTACTTC | CASSQGDFGTSSTYEQYF
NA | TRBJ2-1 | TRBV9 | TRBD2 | TGTGCCAGCAGCGTAGGACTAGCGGGGCCGCAGGAGCAGTTCTTC | CASSVGLAGPQEQFF